The 13 T cell receptor beta chains below all came from one sample that was sequenced in a study of CD8+CD57+ T cells in acquired aplastic anemia. Genomic DNA acted as the template from which TCR beta VDJ combination and CDR3 sequence profiling were carried out. TCRdb ran MiXCR on the reads and lists one entry per CDR3 protein. The repertoire consists of approximately 470,000 distinct CDR3 sequences, with around 33% occurring once and the leading ten covering roughly 0.89%. Patients chosen for sequencing had shown CD8+CD57+ cell expansion by flow cytometry. The specimen was sorted CD4+, CD8+, or CD8+CD57+ T cells (not recorded which) from PBMCs. The source is a human donor with aplastic anemia.

This clonotype was recorded many times. The chain couples TRBV29-1 to TRBJ2-5, with D maybe TRBD2 (5 bases). V was pared by 4 bases and J by 4 bases, with 13 bases between. The CDR3 has 13 residues. The V gene's germline CDR1 is SQVTM and CDR2 ANQGSEA. The CDR3 loop is CSVGTQTRETQYF. DNA for the CDR3: TGCAGCGTTGGGACTCAGACGCGAGAGACCCAGTACTTC. The whole variable domain, remainder taken from reference TRBV29-1 and TRBJ2-5, is SAVISQKPSRDICQRGTSLTIQCQVDSQVTMMFWYRQQPGQSLTLIATANQGSEATYESGFVIDKFPISRPNLTFSTLTVSNMSPEDSSIYLCSVGTQTRETQYFGPGTRLLVL.

This clonotype was picked up many times. This chain connects TRBV19 to TRBJ2-3; D gene ambiguous. V was cut by 5 bases and J by 0 bases, with 9 bases left in between. Germline assignment: CDR1 LNHDA and CDR2 SQIVND (reference sequence). The CDR3 is 14 residues long. The CDR3 nucleotides are TGTGCCAGTAGTTTTGCACTTAGCACAGATACGCAGTATTTT. It codes for CASSFALSTDTQYF. The whole variable domain, remainder taken from reference TRBV19 and TRBJ2-3, is DGGITQSPKYLFRKEGQNVTLSCEQNLNHDAMYWYRQDPGQGLRLIYYSQIVNDFQKGDIAEGYSVSREKKESFPLTVTSAQKNPTAFYLCASSFALSTDTQYFGPGTRLTVL.

Details on this clonotype: A read error may be the cause here, since a much bigger clone is one base away. For the CDR3, the DNA is TGCGCCAGCAGTGAATATCTCGGGGGAGAGGGAGATACGCAGCATTTT. Its protein product is CASSEYLGGEGDTQHF. The V call is TRBV10-1, the J call TRBJ2-3; possible D gene TRBD1, 5 bases. The DNA end favors TRBJ1-5, so the J call may be wrong. This CDR3 region has 16 residues. Germline-derived CDR1 and CDR2 are WNHNN and SYGVQD (reference sequence).

This clonotype was detected ten times or more. The chain links TRBV24-1 to TRBJ2-1; D may correspond to TRBD1 or TRBD2 (5 bases each). CDR1 and CDR2 (germline): KGHDR, SFDVKD. V shed 9 bases and J shed 8 bases, with 13 bases lying between them. The CDR3 has 12 amino acids. This CDR3 reads CATEGRADEQFF. CDR3 nucleotide sequence: TGTGCCACCGAGGGACGGGCGGATGAGCAGTTCTTC.

This chain connects TRBV5-6 to TRBJ1-1; 7 bases line up with TRBD1. CDR1 and CDR2 from the germline V gene are SGHDT and YYEEEE. With 5 bases clipped from V and 2 bases from J, the junction kept 9 bases outside the gene matches. The CDR3 totals 15 residues. In DNA, the CDR3 is TGTGCCAGCAGAACCAACAGGGGAAGAAACACTGAAGCTTTCTTT. As protein: CASRTNRGRNTEAFF.

This clonotype was counted between two and nine times. V and J are TRBV10-3 and TRBJ1-1; 11 bases align to TRBD1. This CDR3 region has 16 residues. Germline V gene data show CDR1 as ENHRY and CDR2 as SYGVKD. The trim removed 7 bases at V and 0 bases at J, leaving 7 bases unmatched. The CDR3 coding sequence is TGTGCCATCAACGCGGACAGGGGGCAGGTGAACACTGAAGCTTTCTTT. This translates into CAINADRGQVNTEAFF.

This clonotype was counted only a few times. The chain carries TRBV4-1 and TRBJ2-1; D remains unclear. V lost 3 bases to trimming and J lost 7 bases, with 10 bases between them. The CDR3 loop spans 13 amino acids. CDR1 MGHRA and CDR2 YSYEKL come from the germline V gene. The CDR3 region is CASSHPGNNEQFF. The CDR3 bases are TGCGCCAGCAGCCATCCCGGCAATAATGAGCAGTTCTTC.

The chain has TRBV13 and TRBJ2-7; 10 positions match TRBD2. The CDR3 contains 17 residues. The V gene end was trimmed by 2 bases and the J gene end by 7 bases; junction bases not matched to a gene: 14. Looked up from germline, CDR1 is PRHDT and CDR2 is FYEKMQ (reference sequence). This chain's CDR3 is CASSLPPLAGEAGEQYF. DNA for the CDR3: TGTGCCAGCAGCTTACCCCCTCTAGCGGGAGAGGCTGGTGAGCAGTACTTC.

Ten or more counts support this clonotype. J is TRBJ1-6 and V is TRBV29-1; 7 bases fit TRBD1. With V trimmed by 6 bases and J by 8 bases, 7 bases remained unmatched. Germline loops: CDR1 SQVTM, CDR2 ANQGSEA. This CDR3 is built from 13 residues. The CDR3 protein is CSVKATGDSPLHF. CDR3 sequence (DNA): TGCAGCGTAAAAGCTACAGGGGATTCACCCCTCCACTTT.

Note on this clonotype: One end of the junction varies from germline; a read error may be responsible. J is TRBJ2-7 and V is TRBV5-6; 9 bases are shared with TRBD1. This CDR3 is 13 amino acids long. CDR1 and CDR2 (germline): SGHDT, YYEEEE. DNA for the CDR3: TGTGCCAGCAGCTTGGGACAGGGGGGAGAGCGGTACTTC. Its translation is CASSLGQGGERYF.

This clonotype was seen ten or more times. CDR3 amino acids: CASSSPGLANYEQYF. The CDR3 nucleotides read TGTGCCAGCAGTTCCCCGGGACTAGCTAACTACGAGCAGTACTTC. V and J are TRBV6-5 and TRBJ2-7; TRBD2 aligns across 9 bases. The germline CDR1 and CDR2 sequences are MNHEY and SVGAGI. V lost 4 bases and J lost 3; bases outside the gene matches: 7. The CDR3 covers 15 residues.

Details on this clonotype: A much larger clonotype is one base distant, so this may be a read error. V gene TRBV20-1 combines with J gene TRBJ2-5; D unresolved. Germline values: CDR1 DFQATT, CDR2 SNEGSKA (reference sequence). The CDR3 has 14 amino acids. The CDR3 region has the DNA TGCAGTGCTAGAGCCCAGGCCGTCCAAGAGACCCAGCACTTC. This sequence encodes CSARAQAVQETQHF.

By share of the sample, this clonotype is medium-sized (0.01 to 0.1%). V and J are TRBV2 and TRBJ1-2; D uncertain. CDR3 length: 11 residues. Germline lookup yields CDR1 SNHLY and CDR2 FYNNEI. Trimming cost V 5 bases and J 2 bases, with 3 bases left between them. The DNA for the CDR3 is TGTGCCAGCAGTCCGAACTATGGCTACACCTTC. This sequence encodes CASSPNYGYTF.